The TCR beta chain under discussion was sequenced for a study of T-cell reconstitution after alpha-beta-depleted transplantation in children. Using unique molecular identifiers, the investigators prepared the TCRbeta library. TCRdb re-derived calls from the PCR reads in MiXCR, one entry per CDR3 protein. The table includes some 590,000 distinct CDR3 sequences, 10% detected once. In its sample, this clonotype was seen many times. V shed 3 bases and J shed 2 bases, with 9 bases lying between them. The CDR3 contains 14 residues. Germline V gives CDR1 SGHDT, CDR2 YYEEEE. The rearrangement joins TRBV5-6 to TRBJ1-3; the D is unclear. Sequences were derived from PBMCs from the stem cell graft donor, sampled from the stem cell graft. This sequence originates from a human donor who donated a stem cell graft to a child with acute myeloid leukemia. CDR3 residues: CASSWGFAGNTIYF. DNA of the CDR3: TGTGCCAGCAGCTGGGGTTTTGCTGGAAACACCATATATTTT.